Shown below are 10 T cell receptor beta chains from a single sample sequenced in a study of regulatory T cells in long-lasting Graves disease. Assembly of TCR beta libraries relied on iRepertoire HTBI primers together with Arm-PCR of CDR3 regions. Via MiXCR, TCRdb re-called the multiplex PCR reads, giving one row per CDR3 protein. The table includes more than 450,000 distinct CDR3 sequences, around 15% detected once. Time point defined: newly diagnosed GD, antithyroid drugs for less than 3 months. The authors made the TCR library using RNA they extracted from PBMCs. In addition, the sample was reused for a study of T cells in Graves' hyperthyroidism and ophthalmopathy.

The sequenced sample was peripheral blood mononuclear cells (PBMCs), obtained at new diagnosis, from a patient treated with antithyroid drugs. Receptors originate from a man aged 35-49 years with Graves disease.

This clonotype was counted many times. The rearrangement joins TRBV20-1 to TRBJ2-5, with 9 bases that match TRBD2. V lost 6 bases to trimming and J lost 4 bases; unmatched junction nucleotides: 9. The CDR3 is 14 amino acids. Germline V gene sequence: CDR1 DFQATT, CDR2 SNEGSKA (reference sequence). The CDR3 sequence: CSASIAGVAETQYF. CDR3 sequence (DNA): TGCAGTGCAAGTATAGCGGGAGTAGCAGAGACCCAGTACTTC.

In the case of this clonotype: A much larger clone lies a single base off, so this may be a read error. The chain recombines TRBV11-2 with TRBJ1-1, with TRBD1 as a possible D gene (5 bases). V lost 6 bases, J lost 8 bases, and 16 bases lay in between. CDR3 length: 13 amino acids. CDR1 and CDR2 from the germline V gene are SGHAT and FQNNGV. The CDR3 region is CASSYPRGVEAFF. Here the CDR3 DNA reads TGTGCCAGCAGTTACCCCCGGGGGGTAGAAGCTTTCTTT.

Many counts were recorded for this clonotype. V and J are TRBV10-3 and TRBJ2-1, with D possibly TRBD2 on 6 matching bases. The V end lost 3 bases, the J end lost 6 bases, and 12 bases lay between the germline ends. The germline gives CDR1 ENHRY, CDR2 SYGVKD. The length of the CDR3 is 14 residues. The CDR3 protein is CAISDFGRSNEQFF. The CDR3, as DNA: TGTGCCATCAGTGACTTCGGGAGAAGCAATGAGCAGTTCTTC.

About this clonotype: Given a much more abundant clone one base away, this may be a read error. The chain combines TRBV27 with TRBJ2-2; D gene uncertain. From germline, CDR1 is MNHEY and CDR2 SMNVEV (reference sequence). Trimming took off 10 bases at V and 0 bases at J, with 15 bases between the two ends. The CDR3 extends over 15 amino acids. Written as DNA, the CDR3 is TGTGCCAACAGACCTAATCTAGCGAACACCGGGGAGCTGTTTTTT. It is translated as CANRPNLANTGELFF.

The sample holds a few counts of this clonotype. V usage is TRBV27 and J usage is TRBJ2-4; D may correspond to TRBD1 or TRBD2 (5 bases each). Trimming removed 3 bases from V and 1 base from J, with 13 bases in between. Germline loops: CDR1 MNHEY, CDR2 SMNVEV (reference sequence). The CDR3 has 16 residues. CDR3 nucleotide sequence: TGTGCCAGCAGTTTCCTGGGGGTCGGGGCCAAAAACATTCAGTACTTC. Its protein product is CASSFLGVGAKNIQYF.

To note about this clonotype: It may be a read error: a sequence one base away is much more abundant. The V and J genes are TRBV24-1 and TRBJ2-3; D is perhaps TRBD2 (6 bases). Germline V lookup: CDR1 KGHDR, CDR2 SFDVKD. The CDR3 spans 16 residues. V lost 0 bases and J 7 bases, leaving 16 bases between the germline ends. For the CDR3, the DNA is TGTGCCACCAGTGATTTGCATGGCGGAGGGGCGTATACGCAGTATTTT. This translates into CATSDLHGGGAYTQYF.

The genes are TRBV4-2 and TRBJ2-7, with 11 positions matching TRBD2. The germline gives CDR1 LGHNA, CDR2 YNFKEQ. Trimming at V came to 1 base and at J to 3 bases, leaving 5 bases not matched to a gene. The CDR3 loop spans 16 amino acids. CDR3 DNA: TGTGCCAGCAGCCAAGGACTAGCGGGAAGGGGCTACGAGCAGTACTTC. Its protein product is CASSQGLAGRGYEQYF.

Ten or more counts support this clonotype. The chain links TRBV20-1 to TRBJ2-1, with unresolved D. Germline CDR1 DFQATT, CDR2 SNEGSKA (reference sequence). The CDR3 runs to 10 residues. The V and J ends lost 3 bases and 5 bases respectively, with 2 bases between them. The CDR3: CSASDNEQFF. CDR3 bases: TGCAGTGCTAGCGACAATGAGCAGTTCTTC.

This clonotype was detected a few times. The V and J genes are TRBV6-9 and TRBJ2-7; 10 nucleotides agree with TRBD2. With 3 bases clipped from V and 4 bases from J, the junction kept 3 bases outside the gene matches. Per germline, CDR1 MNHGY and CDR2 SVAAGI. This CDR3 is built from 14 residues. Written as DNA, the CDR3 is TGTGCCAGCAGTTACGAGCGGGGGGGATACGAGCAGTACTTC. This encodes CASSYERGGYEQYF.

V is TRBV29-1 and J is TRBJ2-7, with 9 nucleotides matching TRBD1. The CDR3 extends over 16 amino acids. Looked up from germline, CDR1 is SQVTM and CDR2 is ANQGSEA. V trimming: 0 bases; J trimming: 4 bases; junction bases outside the gene matches: 10. The DNA of the CDR3 is TGCAGCGTTGAAGAAGGGGGAGACAGGGGGGGTTACGAGCAGTACTTC. Protein: CSVEEGGDRGGYEQYF.